This passage covers 26 T cell receptor beta chains from one sample sequenced in a study of cytomegalovirus exposure and HLA in healthy donors. With 60 Vbeta and 13 Jbeta primers, the PCR was carried out. Sequencing used immunoSEQ multiplex PCR; TCRdb keeps in-frame clones, though not all of them. This sample has 200,000 to 250,000 clones, with about two thirds found just once. The sequenced material came from PBMCs. These receptors were taken from a man aged 35-49 years in good health and CMV-seropositive.

The chain employs TRBV6-1 and TRBJ2-1; no clear D gene. Germline CDR1 reads MNHNS; CDR2 reads SASEGT. CDR3 size: 15 residues. The ends were cut back, 7 bases at V and 4 bases at J, with 17 bases in the middle. The DNA of the CDR3 is TGTGCCAGCACCGAGAGACTTGGTCTTTACAATGAGCAGTTCTTC. It encodes CASTERLGLYNEQFF.

This clone was picked up a small number of times. The chain has TRBV10-3 and TRBJ1-4; 10 bases line up with TRBD1. The trim removed 4 bases at V and 8 bases at J, leaving 10 bases unmatched. The CDR3 has 16 amino acids. In germline, CDR1 is ENHRY, CDR2 SYGVKD. The CDR3 DNA is TGTGCCATCAGTGCACTCCCCGGGACAGGGGAAGAAAAACTGTTTTTT. This translates into CAISALPGTGEEKLFF.

The CDR3 region is CASSLLSADTQYF. The CDR3 DNA is TGCGCCAGCAGCTTGTTGTCGGCAGATACGCAGTATTTT. This sequence joins TRBV5-1 and TRBJ2-3, with D uncertain. The CDR3 has 13 amino acids. V was trimmed by 1 base and J by 4 bases, leaving 7 bases between them. The V gene's germline CDR1 is SGHRS and CDR2 YFSETQ.

This clone was detected once. The CDR3 coding sequence is TGTGCCAGCAGCGCCTGGGGGCCGGGCAATGAGCAGTTCTTC. This gives the protein CASSAWGPGNEQFF. The chain recombines TRBV9 with TRBJ2-1; the D gene is possibly TRBD1 (6 bases). The CDR3 is 14 residues long. Germline V gene data show CDR1 as SGDLS and CDR2 as YYNGEE. V shed 3 bases and J shed 6 bases, with 13 bases lying between them.

The rearrangement links TRBV13 to TRBJ1-2; D gene uncertain. Germline values: CDR1 PRHDT, CDR2 FYEKMQ (reference sequence). The length of the CDR3 is 14 residues. V dropped 1 base and J dropped 4 bases, with 10 bases sitting between them. CDR3 loop: CASSLEGGVYGYTF. CDR3 in DNA: TGTGCCAGCAGCTTAGAGGGCGGGGTCTATGGCTACACCTTC.

This clone was counted only a few times. V gene TRBV2 combines with J gene TRBJ1-5; 8 positions match TRBD1. After removal of 7 bases from V and 4 bases from J, the junction contained 3 bases not matched to a gene. Germline CDR1 is SNHLY and CDR2 is FYNNEI. This CDR3 is 13 amino acids long. CDR3 bases: TGTGCCAGCAAGGGACAGGTAAATCAGCCCCAGCATTTT. Translation: CASKGQVNQPQHF.

This sequence joins TRBV5-1 and TRBJ2-7; D perhaps matches TRBD2 (6 bases). CDR1 and CDR2 (germline): SGHRS, YFSETQ. This CDR3 comprises 17 residues. V was trimmed by 0 bases and J by 1 base, leaving 17 bases between them. The chain's CDR3 is CASSLARVGAGSYEQYF. The CDR3 DNA reads TGCGCCAGCAGCTTGGCCAGGGTGGGTGCGGGGTCCTACGAGCAGTACTTC.

The V and J genes are TRBV6-1 and TRBJ2-7, with no clear D. V lost 5 bases, J lost 3 bases, and 14 bases lay in between. Germline CDR1 and CDR2: MNHNS and SASEGT. The CDR3 consists of 14 residues. The CDR3 here is CASSFGFEYYEQYF. The CDR3 bases are TGTGCCAGCAGTTTCGGGTTCGAGTACTACGAGCAGTACTTC.

The sample holds a few counts of this clone. The V gene is TRBV19, the J gene TRBJ1-2; D unclear. Germline-derived CDR1 and CDR2 are LNHDA and SQIVND (reference sequence). V shed 5 bases and J shed 2 bases, with 3 bases lying between them. The CDR3 has 11 amino acids. CDR3 DNA: TGTGCCAGTAGTTTAAACTATGGCTACACCTTC. It translates to CASSLNYGYTF.

The J gene is TRBJ2-1, the V gene TRBV7-2; perhaps TRBD2 as D (7 bases). V lost 6 bases and J lost 6, with 12 bases in between. The CDR3 contains 13 residues. The germline gives CDR1 SGHTA, CDR2 FQGNSA. The CDR3 nucleotides read TGTGCCAGCAGTGGGGGGGCCGGCAATGAGCAGTTCTTC. Its protein product is CASSGGAGNEQFF.

The rearrangement links TRBV5-1 to TRBJ2-3, with 9 bases fitting TRBD1. Per germline, CDR1 SGHRS and CDR2 YFSETQ. This CDR3 comprises 14 residues. V was clipped by 2 bases and J by 5 bases; unmatched bases: 3. CDR3 DNA sequence: TGCGCCAGCAGCTTACGACAGGGGGGAGATACGCAGTATTTT. Residues: CASSLRQGGDTQYF.

The rearrangement joins TRBV5-1 to TRBJ1-3; no clear D gene. Germline V gives CDR1 SGHRS, CDR2 YFSETQ. V was shortened by 1 base and J by 4 bases, with 9 bases between the two germline ends. This CDR3 contains 14 residues. The CDR3 coding sequence is TGCGCCAGCAGCTTGACAGCTTTAGGAAACACCATATATTTT. Its protein product is CASSLTALGNTIYF.

The chain is built from TRBV5-1 and TRBJ1-1, with a weak D call TRBD1 (6 bases). V gave up 3 bases and J gave up 1 base, with 10 bases separating them. Germline V gene sequence: CDR1 SGHRS, CDR2 YFSETQ. This CDR3 has 14 amino acids. CDR3 sequence: CASSSQGGNTEAFF. For the CDR3, the DNA is TGCGCCAGCAGCTCACAGGGCGGGAACACTGAAGCTTTCTTT.

The CDR3 DNA reads TGTGCCAGCAGCTCCCCCCGGGCTAGCGGGGGGCTTGGTACGCAGTATTTT. This translates into CASSSPRASGGLGTQYF. The rearrangement links TRBV7-8 to TRBJ2-3, with TRBD2 identical over 11 bases. Unmatched junction bases numbered 14, after V lost 4 bases and J lost 8 bases. Germline values: CDR1 SGHVS, CDR2 FQNEAQ. The CDR3 is 17 residues long.

The chain has TRBV7-9 and TRBJ1-2; weak D call: TRBD1 (6 bases). Germline lookup yields CDR1 SEHNR and CDR2 FQNEAQ (reference sequence). This CDR3 comprises 14 residues. V lost 4 bases and J 5 bases, leaving 14 bases between the germline ends. The CDR3 region is CASSSRDIRYGYTF. CDR3 nucleotides: TGTGCCAGCAGCTCCCGGGACATTCGGTATGGCTACACCTTC.

The J gene is TRBJ2-5, the V gene TRBV25-1, with TRBD1 as a possible D gene (6 bases). This CDR3 is built from 17 residues. With 3 bases removed from V and 5 bases from J, the gap between germline ends came to 22 bases. Germline-derived CDR1 and CDR2 are MGHDK and SYGVNS. CDR3 DNA sequence: TGTGCCAGCAGTGATTCCATCCTACACAGGGTCCCGGAGACCCAGTACTTC. It specifies CASSDSILHRVPETQYF.

This clone was seen more than once but under ten times. V is TRBV7-6 and J is TRBJ1-3; D is ambiguous. This CDR3 region has 12 residues. Per germline, CDR1 SGHVS and CDR2 FNYEAQ. V was pared by 2 bases and J by 10 bases, with 9 bases between. The CDR3 is CASSLPAETIYF. The DNA for the CDR3 is TGTGCCAGCAGCTTACCCGCAGAAACCATATATTTT. Full variable domain (missing parts from reference TRBV7-6 and TRBJ1-3): GAGVSQSPRYKVTKRGQDVALRCDPISGHVSLYWYRQALGQGPEFLTYFNYEAQQDKSGLPNDRFSAERPEGSISTLTIQRTEQRDSAMYRCASSLPAETIYFGEGSWLTVV.

V gene TRBV29-1 combines with J gene TRBJ2-3; possible D gene TRBD1, 5 bases. Trimming pared 0 bases from V and 0 bases from J, leaving 13 bases between. The CDR3 is 16 amino acids. CDR1 and CDR2 (germline): SQVTM, ANQGSEA. CDR3 region: CSVEEGWTPSTDTQYF. DNA for the CDR3: TGCAGCGTTGAAGAGGGCTGGACACCTAGCACAGATACGCAGTATTTT.

This chain uses TRBV5-1 with TRBJ2-5, with TRBD2 identical over 7 bases. This CDR3 comprises 15 residues. Germline V gene data show CDR1 as SGHRS and CDR2 as YFSETQ. Trimming took 5 bases from V and 0 from J; bases not matched to a gene: 7. The DNA of the CDR3 is TGCGCCAGCAGAAGGTTGGGGACTAACCAAGAGACCCAGTACTTC. It codes for CASRRLGTNQETQYF.

V and J are TRBV4-1 and TRBJ1-5; 8 bases are a match to TRBD1. CDR1 and CDR2 (germline): MGHRA, YSYEKL. V gave up 1 base and J gave up 7 bases; unmatched junction bases: 9. This CDR3 is built from 16 residues. Here the CDR3 reads CASSQGFGRGHQPQHF. DNA of the CDR3: TGCGCCAGCAGCCAAGGCTTCGGCAGGGGGCACCAGCCCCAGCATTTT.

This sequence joins TRBV7-9 and TRBJ2-3; 7 bases map to TRBD2. J was trimmed by 8 bases and V by 5 bases; bases with no gene match: 7. Per the germline V gene, CDR1 is SEHNR and CDR2 is FQNEAQ (reference sequence). The CDR3 contains 13 residues. CDR3 coding DNA: TGTGCCAGCAGCCCCGCGGGGGAGGGTACGCAGTATTTT. Amino acids: CASSPAGEGTQYF.

V gene TRBV7-2 combines with J gene TRBJ1-2; D is perhaps TRBD1 (5 bases). Germline CDR1 is SGHTA and CDR2 is FQGNSA. Trimming took off 7 bases at V and 0 bases at J, with 15 bases between the two ends. This CDR3 spans 15 amino acids. The DNA for the CDR3 is TGTGCCAGCACCCCCGGGGGTGGGGCTAACTATGGCTACACCTTC. This translates into CASTPGGGANYGYTF.

The CDR3 loop is CASSLVRGETQYF. CDR3 DNA: TGTGCCAGCAGCTTAGTCCGGGGAGAGACCCAGTACTTC. The rearrangement uses TRBV7-7 and TRBJ2-5, with D tentatively TRBD2 (5 bases). The CDR3 length is 13 residues. Trimming removed 1 base from V and 4 bases from J, with 7 bases in between. Germline V lookup: CDR1 SSHAT, CDR2 FNYEAQ (reference sequence).

The V and J genes are TRBV4-1 and TRBJ2-2, with 7 positions matching TRBD1. The V gene end was trimmed by 3 bases and the J gene end by 0 bases; junction bases not matched to a gene: 4. The CDR3 contains 16 residues. The germline V gene has CDR1 MGHRA and CDR2 YSYEKL. The CDR3 loop reads CASSHYRGANTGELFF. CDR3 sequence (DNA): TGCGCCAGCAGCCATTACAGGGGCGCGAACACCGGGGAGCTGTTTTTT.

This clone was seen once. The V call is TRBV6-6, the J call TRBJ1-1, with a possible D match to TRBD1 (5 bases). The germline CDR1 and CDR2 sequences are MNHNY and SVGAGI (reference sequence). The CDR3 is made up of 14 amino acids. V lost 2 bases and J 1 base, leaving 8 bases between the germline ends. CDR3: CASSYDSTNTEAFF. In DNA form, the CDR3 reads TGTGCCAGCAGTTACGACAGTACGAACACTGAAGCTTTCTTT.

The chain joins TRBV7-3 to TRBJ1-1; maybe TRBD1 (5 bases). The CDR3 spans 14 residues. Per germline, CDR1 SGHTA and CDR2 FQGTGA. V was trimmed by 6 bases and J by 2 bases, leaving 13 bases between them. The DNA for the CDR3 is TGTGCCAGCAGTTTCCAGGGTCTCAACACTGAAGCTTTCTTT. The encoded protein is CASSFQGLNTEAFF.